This TCR beta chain was documented in a study of OX40 agonist ivuxolimab in advanced cancers. Study summary: Patients got intravenous ivuxolimab at 0.01 to 10 mg/kg every 2 weeks.

TCRdb's copy holds only in-frame clones and misses some; the assay was immunoSEQ multiplex PCR. The sample has some 61,000 clones, about 90% seen once. Germline CDR1 reads SNHLY; CDR2 reads FYNNEI. The V gene lost 6 bases and the J gene lost 8 bases, with 10 bases spanning the gap. This CDR3 spans 12 amino acids. Study results and caveats: At 0.1 to 3.0 mg/kg, CD4+ and CD8+ blood T cells expanded clonally by week 6.

Turning to this clone: Its target is not known.

Specimen: CD4+ or CD8+ T cells sorted from blood, collected in a trial of the OX40 agonist ivuxolimab. The rearrangement links TRBV2 to TRBJ1-4, with a possible D match to TRBD1 (6 bases). The sequence was collected from an adult with an advanced solid tumor such as melanoma, head and neck, liver or kidney cancer. CDR3: CASSATGEKLFF. CDR3 nucleotide sequence: TGTGCCAGCAGCGCCACAGGGGAAAAACTGTTTTTT.